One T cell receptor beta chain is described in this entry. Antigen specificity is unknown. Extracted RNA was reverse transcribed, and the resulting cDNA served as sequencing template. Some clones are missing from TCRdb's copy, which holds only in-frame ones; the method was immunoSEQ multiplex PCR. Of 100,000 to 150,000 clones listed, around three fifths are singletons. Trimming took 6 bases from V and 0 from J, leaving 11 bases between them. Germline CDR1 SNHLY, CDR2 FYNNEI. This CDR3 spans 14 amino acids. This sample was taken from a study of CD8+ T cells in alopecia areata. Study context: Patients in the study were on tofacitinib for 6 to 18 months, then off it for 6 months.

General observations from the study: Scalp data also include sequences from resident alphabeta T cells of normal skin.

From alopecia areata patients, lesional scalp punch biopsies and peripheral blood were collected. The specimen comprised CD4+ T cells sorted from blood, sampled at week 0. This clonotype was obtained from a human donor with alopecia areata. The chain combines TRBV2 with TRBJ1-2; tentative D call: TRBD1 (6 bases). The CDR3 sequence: CASRDSETNYGYTF. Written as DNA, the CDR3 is TGTGCCAGCAGGGACAGCGAAACTAACTATGGCTACACCTTC.